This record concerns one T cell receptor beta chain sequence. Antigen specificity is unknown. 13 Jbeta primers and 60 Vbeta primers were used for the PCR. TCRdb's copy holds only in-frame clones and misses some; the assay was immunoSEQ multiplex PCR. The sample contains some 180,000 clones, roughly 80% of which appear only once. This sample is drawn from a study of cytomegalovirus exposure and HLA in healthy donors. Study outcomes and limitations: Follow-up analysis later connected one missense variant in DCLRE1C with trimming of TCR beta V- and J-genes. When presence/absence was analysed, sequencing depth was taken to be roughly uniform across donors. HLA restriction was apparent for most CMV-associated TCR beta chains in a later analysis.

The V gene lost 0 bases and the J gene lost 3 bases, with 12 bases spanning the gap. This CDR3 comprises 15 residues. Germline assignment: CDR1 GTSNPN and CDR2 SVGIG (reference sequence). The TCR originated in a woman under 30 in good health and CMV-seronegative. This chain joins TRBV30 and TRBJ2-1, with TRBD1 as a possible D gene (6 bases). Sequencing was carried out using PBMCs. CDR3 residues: CAWSVQGTRYNEQFF. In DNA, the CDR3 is TGTGCCTGGAGTGTACAGGGCACACGCTACAATGAGCAGTTCTTC.